The 10 T cell receptor beta chains given below trace back to one sample, sequenced in a study of regulatory T cells in long-lasting Graves disease. As for time point: newly diagnosed GD, antithyroid drugs for less than 3 months. From PBMCs, RNA was extracted and then used to make the TCR library. Arm-PCR with iRepertoire HTBI primers amplified the CDR3 regions for these TCR beta libraries. Using its own MiXCR run on the multiplex PCR reads, TCRdb lists one record per CDR3 protein. The sample contains more than 300,000 distinct CDR3 sequences, 16% of which appear only once. The same sample was also studied in work on T cells in Graves' hyperthyroidism and ophthalmopathy.

The sample here was peripheral blood mononuclear cells (PBMCs), taken at new diagnosis, from a patient treated with antithyroid drugs. The source is a woman younger than 30 with Graves disease.

The V gene is TRBV12-3 or TRBV12-4, the J gene TRBJ2-7, with D unresolved. CDR3 length: 13 residues. V lost 7 bases, J lost 4 bases, and 14 bases lay in between. CDR3 loop: CASMAADLYEQYF. CDR3 nucleotides: TGTGCCAGCATGGCGGCAGACCTTTACGAGCAGTACTTC.

This clonotype has a handful of counts. The rearrangement links TRBV19 to TRBJ2-2; 8 nucleotides match TRBD2. The germline V gene has CDR1 LNHDA and CDR2 SQIVND (reference sequence). The CDR3 consists of 15 residues. V was clipped by 3 bases and J by 7 bases; unmatched bases: 7. The CDR3 region has the DNA TGTGCCAGTAGTATCTTGCGGGAGGTCGGCGGGGAGCTGTTTTTT. Its translation is CASSILREVGGELFF.

The chain uses TRBV6-1 and TRBJ2-4; 10 bases fit TRBD1. This CDR3 comprises 16 residues. Germline assignment: CDR1 MNHNS and CDR2 SASEGT. The J segment lost 6 bases and the V segment lost 5 bases, leaving 10 bases of the junction unmatched. The CDR3 loop is CASSTQTGGILNIQYF. The CDR3 DNA sequence: TGTGCCAGCAGTACCCAGACAGGGGGCATTTTAAACATTCAGTACTTC.

This clonotype was observed a handful of times. This chain connects TRBV25-1 to TRBJ1-2; tentative D call: TRBD1 (5 bases). The germline gives CDR1 MGHDK, CDR2 SYGVNS. The V end lost 4 bases, the J end lost 6 bases, and 18 bases lay between the germline ends. CDR3 length: 15 amino acids. The CDR3 nucleotides read TGTGCCAGCAGTGTCGTGGGGGTCCCTCAGGATGGCTACACCTTC. Amino acid sequence: CASSVVGVPQDGYTF.

This clonotype turned up a few times. The DNA of the CDR3 is TGTGCCAGCAGTGCAAACAGGGGGAGCAATCAGCCCCAGCATTTT. It encodes CASSANRGSNQPQHF. The chain couples TRBV2 to TRBJ1-5; 8 bases match TRBD1. CDR1 SNHLY and CDR2 FYNNEI come from the germline V gene. CDR3 length: 15 amino acids. The J segment lost 1 base and the V segment lost 4 bases, leaving 3 bases of the junction unmatched.

The rearrangement uses TRBV5-1 and TRBJ2-3, with D perhaps TRBD1 (8 bases). V was trimmed by 4 bases and J by 0 bases, leaving 15 bases between them. The CDR3 loop spans 16 amino acids. Germline V lookup: CDR1 SGHRS, CDR2 YFSETQ. CDR3: CASSITGGVSTDTQYF. The DNA for the CDR3 is TGCGCCAGCAGCATCACAGGGGGGGTAAGCACAGATACGCAGTATTTT.

This clonotype was found a few times. This rearrangement joins TRBV9 to TRBJ1-1; tentatively, D is TRBD1 (6 bases). CDR1 is SGDLS and CDR2 is YYNGEE in the germline V gene. V lost 1 base to trimming and J lost 5 bases, with 12 bases between them. The CDR3 covers 14 residues. CDR3 sequence (DNA): TGTGCCAGCAGCGTAAAGGGGGGGGGGACTGAAGCTTTCTTT. Protein: CASSVKGGGTEAFF. Drawing the rest from reference TRBV9 and TRBJ1-1, the complete variable domain is DSGVTQTPKHLITATGQRVTLRCSPRSGDLSVYWYQQSLDQGLQFLIQYYNGEERAKGNILERFSAQQFPDLHSELNLSSLELGDSALYFCASSVKGGGTEAFFGQGTRLTVV.

This clonotype was seen a few times. The chain recombines TRBV6-1 with TRBJ1-1, with 9 bases matching TRBD1. The V segment lost 2 bases and the J segment 1 base; nucleotides outside the gene matches: 5. Germline values: CDR1 MNHNS, CDR2 SASEGT. The length of the CDR3 is 16 residues. The CDR3 loop reads CASSELGTGRNTEAFF. CDR3 nucleotides: TGTGCCAGCAGTGAACTGGGGACAGGGAGGAACACTGAAGCTTTCTTT.

In nucleotides, the CDR3 is TGTGCCAGCAGCCATCCCTCACTCGACGAAGCTTTCTTT. This translates into CASSHPSLDEAFF. V usage is TRBV7-9 and J usage is TRBJ1-1; no clear D. The CDR3 covers 13 residues. Germline-derived CDR1 and CDR2 are SEHNR and FQNEAQ (reference sequence). Trimming cost V 5 bases and J 8 bases, with 15 bases left between them.

This clonotype occurred many times. The J gene is TRBJ2-1, the V gene TRBV10-3, with D perhaps TRBD2 (7 bases). CDR3 length equals 17 residues. Germline CDR1 is ENHRY and CDR2 is SYGVKD. V shed 3 bases and J shed 4 bases, with 19 bases lying between them. The CDR3 sequence: CAISDGLGGGEYNEQFF. CDR3 nucleotide sequence: TGTGCCATCAGTGATGGTCTTGGAGGGGGGGAGTACAATGAGCAGTTCTTC.